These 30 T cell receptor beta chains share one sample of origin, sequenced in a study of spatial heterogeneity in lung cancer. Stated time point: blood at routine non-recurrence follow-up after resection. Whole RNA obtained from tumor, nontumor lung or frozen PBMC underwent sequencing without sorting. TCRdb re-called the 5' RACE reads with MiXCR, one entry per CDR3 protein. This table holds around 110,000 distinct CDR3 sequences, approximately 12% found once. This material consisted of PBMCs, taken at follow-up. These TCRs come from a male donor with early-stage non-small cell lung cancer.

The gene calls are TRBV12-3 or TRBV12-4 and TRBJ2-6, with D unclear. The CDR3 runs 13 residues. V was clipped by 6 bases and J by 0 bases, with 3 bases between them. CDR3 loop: CASRSSGANVLTF. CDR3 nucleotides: TGTGCCAGCAGGAGCTCTGGGGCCAACGTCCTGACTTTC.

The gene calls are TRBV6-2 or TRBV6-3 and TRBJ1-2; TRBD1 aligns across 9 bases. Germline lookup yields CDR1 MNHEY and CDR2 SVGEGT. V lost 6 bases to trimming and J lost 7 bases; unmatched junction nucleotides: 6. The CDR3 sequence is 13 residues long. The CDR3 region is CASRVGQGVGYTF. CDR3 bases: TGTGCCAGCAGGGTGGGACAGGGAGTTGGCTACACCTTC.

As DNA, the CDR3 is TGTGCCACCAGTGATTACCGGGATACCAGTGAAACCCAGTACTTC. Translated: CATSDYRDTSETQYF. This chain connects TRBV24-1 to TRBJ2-5; D possibly corresponds to TRBD2 (5 bases). Germline CDR1 KGHDR, CDR2 SFDVKD. The CDR3 is made up of 15 amino acids. V was trimmed by 2 bases and J by 8 bases, leaving 17 bases between them.

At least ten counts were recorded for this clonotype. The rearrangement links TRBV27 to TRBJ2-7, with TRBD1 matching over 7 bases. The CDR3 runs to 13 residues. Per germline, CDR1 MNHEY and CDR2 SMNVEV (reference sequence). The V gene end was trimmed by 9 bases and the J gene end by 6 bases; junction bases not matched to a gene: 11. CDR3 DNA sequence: TGTGCCAGTCAAGGGGGCTCGGATGGCGAGCAGTACTTC. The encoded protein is CASQGGSDGEQYF.

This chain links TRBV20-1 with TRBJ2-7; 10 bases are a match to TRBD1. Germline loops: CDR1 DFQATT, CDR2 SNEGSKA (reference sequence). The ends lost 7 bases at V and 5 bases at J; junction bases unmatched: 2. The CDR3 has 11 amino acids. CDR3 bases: TGCAGTGGGGACAGGGGAGACGAGCAGTACTTC. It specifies CSGDRGDEQYF.

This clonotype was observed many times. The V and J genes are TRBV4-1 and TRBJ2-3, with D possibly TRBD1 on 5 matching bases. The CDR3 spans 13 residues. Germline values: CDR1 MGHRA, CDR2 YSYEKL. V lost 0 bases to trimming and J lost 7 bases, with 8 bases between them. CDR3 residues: CASSQDWTNTQYF. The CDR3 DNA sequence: TGCGCCAGCAGCCAAGATTGGACAAATACGCAGTATTTT.

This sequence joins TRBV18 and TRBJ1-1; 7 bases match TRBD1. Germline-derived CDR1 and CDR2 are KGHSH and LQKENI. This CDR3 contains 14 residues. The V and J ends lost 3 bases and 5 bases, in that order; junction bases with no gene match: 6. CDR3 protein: CASSPAQGSTEAFF. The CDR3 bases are TGTGCCAGCTCACCCGCACAGGGGTCTACTGAAGCTTTCTTT.

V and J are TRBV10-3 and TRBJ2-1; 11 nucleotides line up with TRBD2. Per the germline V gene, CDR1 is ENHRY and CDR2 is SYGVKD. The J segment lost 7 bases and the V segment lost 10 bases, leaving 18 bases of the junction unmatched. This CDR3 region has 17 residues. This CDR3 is CATGGTSGGPLGNEQFF. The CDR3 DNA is TGTGCCACCGGGGGTACTAGCGGGGGCCCCCTCGGGAATGAGCAGTTCTTC.

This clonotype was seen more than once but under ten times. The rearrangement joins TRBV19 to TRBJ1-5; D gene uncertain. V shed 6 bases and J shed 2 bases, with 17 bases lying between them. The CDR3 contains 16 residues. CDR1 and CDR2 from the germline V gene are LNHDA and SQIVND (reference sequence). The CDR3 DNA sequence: TGTGCCAGTAGCGGCTTGGTTAGAGATGGCAATCAGCCCCAGCATTTT. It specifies CASSGLVRDGNQPQHF.

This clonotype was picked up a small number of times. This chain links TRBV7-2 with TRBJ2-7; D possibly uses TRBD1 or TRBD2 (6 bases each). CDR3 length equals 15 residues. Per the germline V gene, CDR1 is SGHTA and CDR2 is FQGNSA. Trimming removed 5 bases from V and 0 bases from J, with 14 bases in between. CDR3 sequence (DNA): TGTGCCAGCAGCCCCTCGGGGGCCCGCTCCTACGAGCAGTACTTC. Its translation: CASSPSGARSYEQYF.

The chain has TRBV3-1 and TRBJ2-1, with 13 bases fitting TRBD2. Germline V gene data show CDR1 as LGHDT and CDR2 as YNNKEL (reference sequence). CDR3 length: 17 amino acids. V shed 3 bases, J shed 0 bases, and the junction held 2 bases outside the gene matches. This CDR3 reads CASSQGLAGSSYNEQFF. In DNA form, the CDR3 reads TGTGCCAGCAGCCAGGGACTAGCGGGGAGCTCCTACAATGAGCAGTTCTTC.

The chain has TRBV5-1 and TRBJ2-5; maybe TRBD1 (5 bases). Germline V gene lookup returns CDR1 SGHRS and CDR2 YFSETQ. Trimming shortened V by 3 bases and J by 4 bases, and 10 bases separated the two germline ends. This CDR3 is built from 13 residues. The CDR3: CASSYARGETQYF. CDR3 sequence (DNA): TGCGCCAGCAGCTACGCTAGGGGAGAGACCCAGTACTTC.

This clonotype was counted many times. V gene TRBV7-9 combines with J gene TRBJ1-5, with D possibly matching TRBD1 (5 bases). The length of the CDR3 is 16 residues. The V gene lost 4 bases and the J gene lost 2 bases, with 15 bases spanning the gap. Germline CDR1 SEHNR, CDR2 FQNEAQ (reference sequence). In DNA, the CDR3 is TGTGCCAGCAGCTCTATTTCGGGGGATGGCAATCAGCCCCAGCATTTT. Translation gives CASSSISGDGNQPQHF.

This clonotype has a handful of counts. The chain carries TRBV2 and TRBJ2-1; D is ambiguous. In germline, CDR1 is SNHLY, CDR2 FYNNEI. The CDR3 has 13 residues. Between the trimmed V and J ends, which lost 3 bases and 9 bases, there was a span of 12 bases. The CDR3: CASSDGPLREQFF. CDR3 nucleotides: TGTGCCAGCAGTGATGGACCGTTGCGTGAGCAGTTCTTC.

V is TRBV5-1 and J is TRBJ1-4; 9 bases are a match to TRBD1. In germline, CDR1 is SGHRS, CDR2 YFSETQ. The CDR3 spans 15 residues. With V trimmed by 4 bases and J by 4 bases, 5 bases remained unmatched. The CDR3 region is CASSRWTGDNEKLFF. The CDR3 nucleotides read TGCGCCAGCAGCAGATGGACAGGGGATAATGAAAAACTGTTTTTT.

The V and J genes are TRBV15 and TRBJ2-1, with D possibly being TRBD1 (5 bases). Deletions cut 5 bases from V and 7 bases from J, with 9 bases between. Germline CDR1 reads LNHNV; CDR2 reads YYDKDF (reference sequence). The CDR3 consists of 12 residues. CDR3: CATSGAGNEQFF. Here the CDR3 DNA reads TGTGCCACCAGCGGGGCAGGGAATGAGCAGTTCTTC.

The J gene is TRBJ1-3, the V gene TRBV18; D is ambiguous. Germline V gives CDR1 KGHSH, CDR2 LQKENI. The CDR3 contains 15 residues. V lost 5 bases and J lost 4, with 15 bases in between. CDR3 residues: CASSSLLVRGNTIYF. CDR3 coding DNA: TGTGCCAGCTCATCCCTTTTGGTTCGCGGAAACACCATATATTTT. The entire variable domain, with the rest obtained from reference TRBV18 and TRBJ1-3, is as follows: NAGVMQNPRHLVRRRGQEARLRCSPMKGHSHVYWYRQLPEEGLKFMVYLQKENIIDESGMPKERFSAEFPKEGPSILRIQQVVRGDSAAYFCASSSLLVRGNTIYFGEGSWLTVV.

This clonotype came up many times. DNA for the CDR3: TGCAGTGCTAGATTGAGCGGGACGTTGCTCGAGACCCAGTACTTC. This gives the protein CSARLSGTLLETQYF. The chain uses TRBV20-1 and TRBJ2-5, with TRBD2 identical over 7 bases. Trimming removed 2 bases from V and 5 bases from J; junction bases left unmatched: 11. Germline values: CDR1 DFQATT, CDR2 SNEGSKA (reference sequence). The CDR3 has 15 amino acids.

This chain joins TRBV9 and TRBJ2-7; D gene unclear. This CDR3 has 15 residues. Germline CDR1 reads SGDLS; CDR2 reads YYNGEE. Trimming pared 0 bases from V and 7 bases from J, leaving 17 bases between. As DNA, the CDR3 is TGTGCCAGCAGCGTAGGGGATACTACTCCTCGGGAGCAGTACTTC. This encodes CASSVGDTTPREQYF.

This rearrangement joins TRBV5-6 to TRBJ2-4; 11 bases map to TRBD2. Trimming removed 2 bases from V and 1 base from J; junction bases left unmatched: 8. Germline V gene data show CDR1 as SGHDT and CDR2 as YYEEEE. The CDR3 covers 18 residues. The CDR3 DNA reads TGTGCCAGCAGCTTCCGGCTAGCGGGGGGCTCGGCCAAAAACATTCAGTACTTC. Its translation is CASSFRLAGGSAKNIQYF.

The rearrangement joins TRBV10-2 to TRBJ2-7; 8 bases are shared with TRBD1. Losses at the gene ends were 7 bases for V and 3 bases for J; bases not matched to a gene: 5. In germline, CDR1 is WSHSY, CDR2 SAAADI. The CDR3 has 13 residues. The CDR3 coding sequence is TGCGCCAGCATGCCAGGGGGCTTCTACGAGCAGTACTTC. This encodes CASMPGGFYEQYF.

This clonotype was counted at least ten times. The CDR3 DNA follows: TGTGCCAGCAGCCCGACAGGGTGGAACTATGGCTACACCTTC. Its protein product is CASSPTGWNYGYTF. The V and J genes are TRBV14 and TRBJ1-2, with 7 bases that match TRBD1. The CDR3 has 14 residues. The germline V gene encodes CDR1 SGHDN and CDR2 FVKESK. The V segment lost 4 bases and the J segment 2 bases; nucleotides outside the gene matches: 4.

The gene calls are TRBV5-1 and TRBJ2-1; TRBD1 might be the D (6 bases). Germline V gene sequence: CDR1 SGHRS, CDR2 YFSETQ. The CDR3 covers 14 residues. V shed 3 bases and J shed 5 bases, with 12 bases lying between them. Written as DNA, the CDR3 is TGCGCCAGCAGCTCGTTGGACAGCAACAATGAGCAGTTCTTC. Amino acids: CASSSLDSNNEQFF.

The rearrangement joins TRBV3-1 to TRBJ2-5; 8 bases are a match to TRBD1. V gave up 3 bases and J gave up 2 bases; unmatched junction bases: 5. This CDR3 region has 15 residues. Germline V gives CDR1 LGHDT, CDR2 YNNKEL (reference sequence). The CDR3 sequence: CASSQAGTGQETQYF. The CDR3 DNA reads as TGTGCCAGCAGCCAGGCGGGGACAGGACAAGAGACCCAGTACTTC.

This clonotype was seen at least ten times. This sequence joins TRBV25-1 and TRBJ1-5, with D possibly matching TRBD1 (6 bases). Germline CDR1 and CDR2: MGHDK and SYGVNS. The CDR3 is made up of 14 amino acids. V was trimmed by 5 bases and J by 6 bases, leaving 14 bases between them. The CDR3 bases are TGTGCCAGCAGTTTCAGGGGAATCGGTCAGCCCCAGCATTTT. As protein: CASSFRGIGQPQHF.

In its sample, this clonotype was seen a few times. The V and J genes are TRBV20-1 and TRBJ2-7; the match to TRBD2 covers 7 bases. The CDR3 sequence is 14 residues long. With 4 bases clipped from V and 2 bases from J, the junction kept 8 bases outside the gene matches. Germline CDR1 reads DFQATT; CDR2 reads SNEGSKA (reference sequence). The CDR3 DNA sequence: TGCAGTGCTATGAGAGCGCGGGGGACCTACGAGCAGTACTTC. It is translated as CSAMRARGTYEQYF.

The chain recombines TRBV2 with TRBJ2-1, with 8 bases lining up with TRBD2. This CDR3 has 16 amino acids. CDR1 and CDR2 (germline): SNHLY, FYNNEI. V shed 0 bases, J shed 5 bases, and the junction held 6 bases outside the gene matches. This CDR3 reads CASSEARGGPHNEQFF. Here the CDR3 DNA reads TGTGCCAGCAGTGAAGCGCGCGGGGGGCCCCACAATGAGCAGTTCTTC.

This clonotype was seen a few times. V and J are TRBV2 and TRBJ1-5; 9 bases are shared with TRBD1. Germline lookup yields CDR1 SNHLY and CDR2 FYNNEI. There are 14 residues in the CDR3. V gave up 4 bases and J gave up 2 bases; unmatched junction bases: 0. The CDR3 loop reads CASSGDRGNQPQHF. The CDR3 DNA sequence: TGTGCCAGCAGTGGGGACAGGGGCAATCAGCCCCAGCATTTT.

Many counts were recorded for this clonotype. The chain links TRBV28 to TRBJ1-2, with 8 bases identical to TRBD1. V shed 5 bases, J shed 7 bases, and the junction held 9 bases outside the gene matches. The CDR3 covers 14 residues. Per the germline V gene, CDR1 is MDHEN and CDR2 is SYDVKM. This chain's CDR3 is CASSTLGQAAGYTF. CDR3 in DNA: TGTGCCAGCAGTACACTGGGACAGGCGGCTGGCTACACCTTC.

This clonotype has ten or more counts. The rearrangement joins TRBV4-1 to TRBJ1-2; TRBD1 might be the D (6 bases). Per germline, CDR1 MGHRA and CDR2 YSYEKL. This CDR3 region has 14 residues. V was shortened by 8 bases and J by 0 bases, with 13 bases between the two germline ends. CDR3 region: CASRYRASNYGYTF. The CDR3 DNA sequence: TGCGCCAGCCGTTACAGGGCCTCTAACTATGGCTACACCTTC.